This record concerns one T cell receptor beta chain sequence. The source of the sample is a study of T cell changes during pregnancy in multiple sclerosis. Generated by immunoSEQ multiplex PCR, the TCRdb table keeps only in-frame clones and is missing some. The profile covers about 100,000 clones, with about 90% appearing a single time and more than 1.5% taken by the ten largest. The input for sequencing was peripheral blood, taken after pregnancy. The clonotype comes from a female donor with multiple sclerosis, enrolled in a pregnancy study.

This chain's CDR3 is CASSDSLAGEQETQYF. The DNA of the CDR3 is TGTGCCAGCAGTGACTCTCTAGCGGGGGAACAAGAGACCCAGTACTTC. V usage is TRBV6-4 and J usage is TRBJ2-5, with 10 bases matching TRBD2. After removal of 0 bases from V and 2 bases from J, the junction contained 3 bases not matched to a gene. CDR3 length: 16 amino acids. Germline V CDR1 and CDR2: MRHNA, SNTAGT.